The present T cell receptor beta chain was sequenced within a study of metastatic and nonmetastatic thyroid tumors (dated by TCRdb to between 2020 and 2021). With respect to the entire study: The researchers compared repertoires between peripheral blood samples and tumor or nodule tissue samples from patients with malignant or benign thyroid disease.

This clone was counted a single time. The specificity of this receptor is unknown. Because it lacks the conserved phenylalanine or tryptophan at the end, this CDR3 is likely a read error. Broad study findings and their caveats: TCR beta diversity was reported as significantly higher in malignant tumors than in benign nodules, in both blood and tumor samples.

No patient had received any treatment before thyroid surgery. Using T-cell receptor beta sequencing, the study looked back at clinical samples from patients collected from about 2011 to 2019. Receptors were amplified or captured by PCR. TCRdb shows the sequencer as Illumina HiSeq 4000. The TCR beta-chain CDR3 region of each patient was profiled by high-throughput sequencing. As for how the authors treated the data: Drawing on CDR3 differences between clinicopathological groups, the researchers built a classifier meant to tell apart patients with distant-metastatic papillary thyroid cancer. To measure repertoire diversity the researchers used the Shannon index, while the Morisita-Horn index served to gauge how similar the tumor and blood repertoires were. TCRdb reprocessing: public reads trimmed at Q25 with fastp, clones called with MiXCR, in-frame beta chains kept. V and J calls and clone size were set by TCRdb, not the authors. The sample contains 30,000 to 35,000 clones, 25% to 30% of them found a single time. The top ten clonotypes cover roughly 30% of the sample.

The sequence was obtained from a female donor with papillary thyroid cancer or a benign thyroid nodule (not recorded which). Some clones in this sample may be carry-over from other donors' samples. Sample: blood.

The CDR3 region reads CASEQLVTQYL. The nucleotides read TGTGCCAGCGAGCAATTAGTTACGCAGTATTTA. The chain employs TRBV19 and TRBJ2-3; no D gene can be assigned with confidence. A total of 11 residues make up the CDR3, ends included. This entry keeps only the CDR3 DNA: 33 bases, framed from base 1. V is pared back by 9 bases and J by 8 bases, with 12 bases lying between the germline termini. Sequences LNHDA (CDR1) and SQIVND (CDR2) are obtained from the germline V gene (reference sequence).